Listed here are 30 T cell receptor beta chains from one sample, sequenced in a study of vaccination and CD4 T cells after COVID-19 (dated by TCRdb to the early 2020s). Receptors were amplified or captured by PCR. TCRdb names Illumina iSeq 100 as the instrument used. TCR sequencing of DNA from cultured CD4+ T cells used the Oncomine TCR Beta short-read assay at the Johns Hopkins FTIC core. TCRdb handled the public reads itself, with Q25 trimming in fastp and clone calling in MiXCR, and kept productive beta chains. Entries that share a CDR3 protein sequence are merged under the most common genes and DNA. In all, the sample holds 12,000 or so distinct CDR3 sequences, and 20% to 25% of those were seen once. Of the sample, about 13% is held by the ten largest clones. No antigen has been assigned to these receptors. Sample treatment or condition, as interpreted from the label and publication: roughly 11-day PBMC culture with coronavirus spike peptide pools or control peptides (ViraFEST assay).

The input for sequencing was CD4+ T cells from blood, cultured in vitro, taken before SARS-CoV-2 vaccination. The receptors were sampled from a human donor who received a COVID-19 vaccine.

This clonotype was detected a few times. The rearrangement joins TRBV2 to TRBJ1-2; possibly TRBD1 for D (6 bases). This CDR3 is built from 15 residues. Germline V CDR1 and CDR2: SNHLY, FYNNEI. V was clipped by 6 bases and J by 8 bases, with 22 bases between them. The CDR3 DNA sequence: TGTGCCAGCAGCCTCGCCGCACAGGGAGCCCTAGGCTACACCTTC. It is translated as CASSLAAQGALGYTF.

In this sample, this clonotype turned up a few times. CDR3 bases: TGTGCCAGCAGCTTCCAGGGTGCCACCATATATTTT. The encoded protein is CASSFQGATIYF. This chain uses TRBV5-4 with TRBJ1-3; tentatively, D is TRBD1 (5 bases). Deletions cut 2 bases from V and 9 bases from J, with 9 bases between. CDR1 and CDR2 from the germline V gene are SGHNT and YYREEE (reference sequence). The CDR3 contains 12 residues.

This clonotype was picked up a small number of times. The chain employs TRBV12-3 or TRBV12-4 and TRBJ2-7, with 7 positions matching TRBD1. The CDR3 contains 16 residues. V dropped 3 bases and J dropped 0; count of bases not matched to a gene: 8. The DNA of the CDR3 is TGTGCCAGCAGTTTCGCCCTAGGGGACAGCTCCTACGAGCAGTACTTC. As protein: CASSFALGDSSYEQYF.

J is TRBJ2-7 and V is TRBV5-1, with TRBD2 matching 10 bases. The CDR3 is 16 residues long. The germline V gene has CDR1 SGHRS and CDR2 YFSETQ. V shed 0 bases, J shed 2 bases, and the junction held 5 bases outside the gene matches. The CDR3 bases are TGCGCCAGCAGCTTGGGCTTTAGCGGGGGGACCTACGAGCAGTACTTC. It is translated as CASSLGFSGGTYEQYF. Variable domain in full (rest from reference TRBV5-1 and TRBJ2-7): KAGVTQTPRYLIKTRGQQVTLSCSPISGHRSVSWYQQTPGQGLQFLFEYFSETQRNKGNFPGRFSGRQFSNSRSEMNVSTLELGDSALYLCASSLGFSGGTYEQYFGPGTRLTVT.

CDR3 coding DNA: TGTGCCTGGAGTGTACAGCGGGGGAATTCCCCTACTAGCACAGATACGCAGTATTTT. As protein: CAWSVQRGNSPTSTDTQYF. The genes are TRBV30 and TRBJ2-3; 8 nucleotides agree with TRBD2. The CDR3 extends over 19 amino acids. CDR1 is GTSNPN and CDR2 is SVGIG in the germline V gene (reference sequence). V dropped 0 bases and J dropped 0; count of bases not matched to a gene: 14.

The genes are TRBV7-9 and TRBJ1-1; D uncertain. This CDR3 has 14 amino acids. Germline V gene sequence: CDR1 SEHNR, CDR2 FQNEAQ (reference sequence). V lost 0 bases and J lost 3, with 8 bases in between. The CDR3 sequence is CASSLALSDTEAFF. The CDR3 DNA is TGTGCCAGCAGCTTAGCTCTATCGGACACTGAAGCTTTCTTT.

The genes are TRBV19 and TRBJ2-3; either TRBD1 or TRBD2 may supply D (5 bases each). The CDR3 has 15 residues. V shed 4 bases and J shed 2 bases, with 13 bases lying between them. CDR1 and CDR2 (germline): LNHDA, SQIVND (reference sequence). The CDR3 DNA reads TGTGCCAGTAGTACCCCGGGGCAAATCACAGATACGCAGTATTTT. It is translated as CASSTPGQITDTQYF.

This sequence joins TRBV5-3 and TRBJ2-7; D possibly corresponds to TRBD2 (6 bases). TRBV5-3 is classed as an ORF, of uncertain function. V lost 4 bases, J lost 3 bases, and 20 bases lay in between. The CDR3 is 16 amino acids. This CDR3 is CARSHPPGLLYYEQYF. The CDR3 DNA is TGTGCCAGAAGCCACCCTCCGGGACTGTTATACTACGAGCAGTACTTC.

Only a few counts were recorded for this clonotype. The chain is built from TRBV24-1 and TRBJ2-3; TRBD2 matches 11 bases. The CDR3 covers 17 residues. CDR1 is KGHDR, CDR2 SFDVKD, per germline. Trimming took 3 bases from V and 2 from J; bases not matched to a gene: 6. CDR3 bases: TGTGCCACCAGTGATCCGCTAGCGGGGGGCTTCACAGATACGCAGTATTTT. Translation gives CATSDPLAGGFTDTQYF.

The chain joins TRBV21-1 to TRBJ2-3; whether TRBD2, the table's D call, matches the DNA was not checked. TRBV21-1 is termed a pseudogene. The CDR3 runs 16 residues. The CDR3 nucleotides are TGTGCCAGCAGCAAAGAGGGCGGACTACACACAGATACGCAGTATTTT. Translated, it gives CASSKEGGLHTDTQYF.

This clonotype is categorized as medium-sized. The chain employs TRBV15 and TRBJ2-4, with 8 bases identical to TRBD1. With V trimmed by 5 bases and J by 0 bases, 12 bases remained unmatched. The CDR3 sequence is 18 residues long. Germline CDR1 is LNHNV and CDR2 is YYDKDF (reference sequence). The CDR3 loop is CATSSTGAWMKAKNIQYF. The CDR3 DNA reads as TGTGCCACCAGCTCGACAGGGGCGTGGATGAAAGCCAAAAACATTCAGTACTTC.

This chain joins TRBV5-4 and TRBJ1-2; 9 bases fit TRBD1. Germline assignment: CDR1 SGHNT and CDR2 YYREEE (reference sequence). CDR3 length: 14 amino acids. After removal of 4 bases from V and 6 bases from J, the junction contained 7 bases not matched to a gene. The CDR3 loop is CASSQTGTGNGYTF. For the CDR3, the DNA is TGTGCCAGCAGCCAAACCGGGACAGGGAATGGCTACACCTTC.

The chain recombines TRBV6-1 with TRBJ2-3; possibly TRBD2 for D (6 bases). V lost 5 bases and J lost 1, with 10 bases in between. This CDR3 spans 14 amino acids. Germline V gene data show CDR1 as MNHNS and CDR2 as SASEGT. The DNA of the CDR3 is TGTGCCAGCAGTCTCGGGGGAGGCACAGATACGCAGTATTTT. Its translation: CASSLGGGTDTQYF.

This clonotype has more than one count but fewer than ten. The chain uses TRBV6-5 and TRBJ2-6; 7 bases align to TRBD1. V lost 2 bases and J lost 4; bases outside the gene matches: 11. Per the germline V gene, CDR1 is MNHEY and CDR2 is SVGAGI. The CDR3 is made up of 18 amino acids. The CDR3 is CASSYGTVGISGANVLTF. The CDR3 region has the DNA TGTGCCAGCAGTTACGGGACAGTTGGCATCTCGGGGGCCAACGTCCTGACTTTC.

This sequence joins TRBV11-2 and TRBJ2-5; the match to TRBD1 covers 7 bases. Germline CDR1 and CDR2: SGHAT and FQNNGV. The V gene end was trimmed by 2 bases and the J gene end by 2 bases; junction bases not matched to a gene: 8. The length of the CDR3 is 16 residues. This CDR3 reads CASSLTSARGQETQYF. CDR3 in DNA: TGTGCCAGCAGCTTAACGTCGGCCAGGGGGCAAGAGACCCAGTACTTC. Based on the CDR3 plus reference TRBV11-2 and TRBJ2-5, the full variable domain is EAGVAQSPRYKIIEKRQSVAFWCNPISGHATLYWYQQILGQGPKLLIQFQNNGVVDDSQLPKDRFSAERLKGVDSTLKIQPAKLEDSAVYLCASSLTSARGQETQYFGPGTRLLVL.

This clonotype was counted a few times. This rearrangement joins TRBV20-1 to TRBJ2-3; 7 bases match TRBD1. The germline gives CDR1 DFQATT, CDR2 SNEGSKA (reference sequence). The CDR3 is made up of 14 amino acids. V shed 3 bases and J 1 base; nucleotides not matched to a gene: 4. The CDR3 nucleotides are TGCAGTGCTAGTGACAGGGCCGGCACAGATACGCAGTATTTT. Amino acid sequence: CSASDRAGTDTQYF.

This chain links TRBV7-2 with TRBJ2-5, with D perhaps matching TRBD2 (6 bases). Trimming took off 4 bases at V and 3 bases at J, with 18 bases between the two ends. The CDR3 loop spans 16 amino acids. CDR1 and CDR2 (germline): SGHTA, FQGNSA. This chain's CDR3 is CASSSLRDGGKETQYF. CDR3 DNA sequence: TGTGCCAGCAGCTCGTTACGGGACGGAGGGAAAGAGACCCAGTACTTC.

This clonotype was seen more than once but under ten times. The chain is built from TRBV10-3 and TRBJ1-5; D gene unclear. V lost 11 bases to trimming and J lost 7 bases, with 18 bases between them. Germline V gene data show CDR1 as ENHRY and CDR2 as SYGVKD. CDR3 size: 13 residues. CDR3: CASDAGRGQPQHF. Here the CDR3 DNA reads TGTGCCTCCGATGCGGGGAGAGGGCAGCCCCAGCATTTT.

There are a few counts of this clonotype. The gene calls are TRBV12-3 or TRBV12-4 and TRBJ2-5; a weak D match, TRBD2 (5 bases). This CDR3 is built from 13 residues. Trimming removed 4 bases from V and 4 bases from J, with 10 bases in between. In nucleotides, the CDR3 is TGTGCCAGCAGTTCGCCTAGCCGAGAGACCCAGTACTTC. Residues: CASSSPSRETQYF.

The V call is TRBV27, the J call TRBJ2-2, with TRBD1 identical over 8 bases. Germline trimming cut 3 bases from V and 1 base from J; bases unmatched to any gene: 4. The CDR3 runs to 16 residues. Germline V gene lookup returns CDR1 MNHEY and CDR2 SMNVEV (reference sequence). The CDR3 sequence: CASSFSGGRNTGELFF. The CDR3 coding sequence is TGTGCCAGCAGTTTTTCAGGGGGCCGGAACACCGGGGAGCTGTTTTTT.

The chain employs TRBV5-1 and TRBJ2-3; D is unclear. Germline V gene sequence: CDR1 SGHRS, CDR2 YFSETQ. The CDR3 contains 13 residues. The ends were cut back, 4 bases at V and 2 bases at J, with 8 bases in the middle. The CDR3 here is CASSERFTDTQYF. CDR3 DNA: TGCGCCAGCAGCGAGCGTTTCACAGATACGCAGTATTTT.

The V call is TRBV19, the J call TRBJ1-2, with no clear D. Trimming took off 3 bases at V and 4 bases at J, with 12 bases between the two ends. Germline V lookup: CDR1 LNHDA, CDR2 SQIVND (reference sequence). This CDR3 spans 14 amino acids. The CDR3 is CASSIASRVYGYTF. The CDR3 nucleotides read TGTGCCAGTAGTATCGCGTCACGCGTCTATGGCTACACCTTC. The variable domain in full, with the rest retrieved from reference TRBV19 and TRBJ1-2, is DGGITQSPKYLFRKEGQNVTLSCEQNLNHDAMYWYRQDPGQGLRLIYYSQIVNDFQKGDIAEGYSVSREKKESFPLTVTSAQKNPTAFYLCASSIASRVYGYTFGSGTRLTVV.

This chain joins TRBV20-1 and TRBJ1-1; no definite D call. V lost 3 bases to trimming and J lost 5 bases, with 10 bases between them. The CDR3 runs 12 residues. CDR1 and CDR2 from the germline V gene are DFQATT and SNEGSKA (reference sequence). DNA of the CDR3: TGCAGTGCTAGGTCCGGGGAGACTGAAGCTTTCTTT. Protein: CSARSGETEAFF.

By share, this clonotype ranks as medium-sized. The chain is built from TRBV27 and TRBJ1-2; D unresolved. The CDR3 has 13 residues. V was trimmed by 2 bases and J by 2 bases, leaving 6 bases between them. The germline gives CDR1 MNHEY, CDR2 SMNVEV (reference sequence). CDR3 DNA: TGTGCCAGCAGTTTACGGCAAAACTATGGCTACACCTTC. This gives the protein CASSLRQNYGYTF.

The gene calls are TRBV12-5 and TRBJ1-4; TRBD1 might be the D (5 bases). Germline CDR1 and CDR2: LGHNT and FRNRAP. The V end was cut by 1 base, the J end by 5 bases, with 8 bases between. The CDR3 length is 14 residues. The CDR3 nucleotides are TGTGCTAGTGGTTTGGGACAGCCAAATGAAAAACTGTTTTTT. Translating gives CASGLGQPNEKLFF.

The chain links TRBV12-3 or TRBV12-4 to TRBJ1-1; D ambiguous. Trimming left V 6 bases short and J 2 bases short, with 16 bases between. The CDR3 is 15 amino acids. CDR3: CASSSPGRVNTEAFF. The CDR3 DNA is TGTGCCAGCAGCTCACCGGGAAGGGTTAACACTGAAGCTTTCTTT.

The chain carries TRBV5-1 and TRBJ2-5, with D unresolved. CDR3 length: 11 residues. The V gene lost 1 base and the J gene lost 5 bases, with 3 bases spanning the gap. In germline, CDR1 is SGHRS, CDR2 YFSETQ. CDR3: CASSLRETQYF. DNA for the CDR3: TGCGCCAGCAGCTTGAGGGAGACCCAGTACTTC.

The chain couples TRBV10-3 to TRBJ2-5; a weak D match, TRBD2 (5 bases). CDR1 and CDR2 (germline): ENHRY, SYGVKD. The CDR3 consists of 14 residues. Trimming took 3 bases from V and 5 from J, leaving 13 bases between them. CDR3 sequence reads: CAISEGLSQETQYF. CDR3 nucleotide sequence: TGTGCCATCAGTGAAGGACTCAGCCAGGAGACCCAGTACTTC.

The genes are TRBV24-1 and TRBJ2-1; 8 bases are shared with TRBD2. The CDR3 is made up of 15 amino acids. Germline values: CDR1 KGHDR, CDR2 SFDVKD. With V trimmed by 7 bases and J by 4 bases, 8 bases remained unmatched. The CDR3 coding sequence is TGTGCCACCAGCCCGGGGGGGCGCGCTTACAATGAGCAGTTCTTC. Its protein product is CATSPGGRAYNEQFF.

The V call is TRBV6-1, the J call TRBJ1-2, with 7 bases identical to TRBD1. The CDR3 is 14 residues long. CDR1 MNHNS and CDR2 SASEGT come from the germline V gene. Trimming took 3 bases from V and 2 from J; bases not matched to a gene: 3. CDR3 bases: TGTGCCAGCAGTGACACAGGGGAGAACTATGGCTACACCTTC. Translating gives CASSDTGENYGYTF.